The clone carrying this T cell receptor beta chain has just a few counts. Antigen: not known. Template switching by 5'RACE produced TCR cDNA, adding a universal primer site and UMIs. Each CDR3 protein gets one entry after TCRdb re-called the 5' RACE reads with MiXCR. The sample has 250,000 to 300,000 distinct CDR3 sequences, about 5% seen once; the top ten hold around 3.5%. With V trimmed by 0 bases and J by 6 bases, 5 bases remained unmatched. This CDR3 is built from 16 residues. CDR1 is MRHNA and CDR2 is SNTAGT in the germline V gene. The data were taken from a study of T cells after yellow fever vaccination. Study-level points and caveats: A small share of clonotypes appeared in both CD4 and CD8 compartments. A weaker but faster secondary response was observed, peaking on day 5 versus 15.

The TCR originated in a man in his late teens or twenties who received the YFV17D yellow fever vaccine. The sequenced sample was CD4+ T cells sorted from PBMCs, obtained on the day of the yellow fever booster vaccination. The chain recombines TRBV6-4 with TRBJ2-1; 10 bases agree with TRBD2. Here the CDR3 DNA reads TGTGCCAGCAGTGACTCCCTAGCGGGGGCTATCAATGAGCAGTTCTTC. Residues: CASSDSLAGAINEQFF.